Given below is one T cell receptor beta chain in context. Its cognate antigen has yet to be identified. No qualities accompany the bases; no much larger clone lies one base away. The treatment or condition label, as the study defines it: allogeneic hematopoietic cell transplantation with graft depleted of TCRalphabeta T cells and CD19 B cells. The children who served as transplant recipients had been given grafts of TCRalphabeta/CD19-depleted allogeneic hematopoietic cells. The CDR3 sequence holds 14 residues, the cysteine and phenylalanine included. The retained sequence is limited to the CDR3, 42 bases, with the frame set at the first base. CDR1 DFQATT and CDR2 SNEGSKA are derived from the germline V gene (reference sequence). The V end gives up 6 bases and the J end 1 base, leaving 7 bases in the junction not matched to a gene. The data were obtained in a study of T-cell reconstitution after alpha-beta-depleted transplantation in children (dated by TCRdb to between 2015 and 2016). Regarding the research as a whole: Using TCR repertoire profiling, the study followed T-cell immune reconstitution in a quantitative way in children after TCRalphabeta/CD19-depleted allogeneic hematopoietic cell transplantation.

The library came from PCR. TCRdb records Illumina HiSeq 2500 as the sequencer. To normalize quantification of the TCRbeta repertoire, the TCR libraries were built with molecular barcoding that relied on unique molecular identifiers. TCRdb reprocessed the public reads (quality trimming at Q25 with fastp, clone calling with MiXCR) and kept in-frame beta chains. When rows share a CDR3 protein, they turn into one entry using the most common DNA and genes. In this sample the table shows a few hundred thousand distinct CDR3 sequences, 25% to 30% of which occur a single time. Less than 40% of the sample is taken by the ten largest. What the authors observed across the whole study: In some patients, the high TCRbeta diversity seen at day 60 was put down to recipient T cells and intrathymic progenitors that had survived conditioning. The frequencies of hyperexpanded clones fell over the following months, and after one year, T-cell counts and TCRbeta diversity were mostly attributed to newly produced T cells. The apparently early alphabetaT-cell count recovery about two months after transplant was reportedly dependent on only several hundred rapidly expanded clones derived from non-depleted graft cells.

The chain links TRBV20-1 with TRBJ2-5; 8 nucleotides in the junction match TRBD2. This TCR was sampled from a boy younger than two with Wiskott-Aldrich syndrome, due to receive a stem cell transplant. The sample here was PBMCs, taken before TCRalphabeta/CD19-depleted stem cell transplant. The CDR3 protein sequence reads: CSARPGLGQETQYF. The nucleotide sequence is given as TGCAGTGCGAGACCGGGACTAGGCCAAGAGACCCAGTACTTC.